A selection of T cell receptor beta chains follows, all from one sample in a study of T cell responses to AZD1222 COVID-19 vaccine. The table came from immunoSEQ multiplex PCR; TCRdb's copy has only in-frame clones and leaves some out. Here the sample spans 95,000 to 100,000 clones, around 84% being singletons. Here the sequenced sample was peripheral blood, taken 28 days after the second AZD1222 dose. The receptor source for this set is an adult who received the AZD1222 COVID-19 vaccine. Each CDR3 is given with its conserved first and last residue. A D gene is named only where the DNA matches it firmly. Clone size is stated in some rows and not others, as once, few, many or a class when expanded.

D,V,J,size,DNA,CDR3
.,TRBV6-5,TRBJ1-1,few,TGTGCCAGCAGTTATATGGGGGGCGGTGAAGCTTTCTTT,CASSYMGGGEAFF
.,TRBV9,TRBJ2-4,once,TGTGCCAGCAGCGCGGGGATGGCCAAAAACATTCAGTACTTC,CASSAGMAKNIQYF
.,TRBV15,TRBJ1-3,.,TGTGCCACCAGCAGAGGTTTGGGGGGGGCGGTTTCGGACACCATATATTTT,CATSRGLGGAVSDTIYF
.,TRBV3-1/TRBV3-2,TRBJ2-7,.,TGTGCCAGCAGCCAAGTTGGGGCCGACCGACCTAAATCCTACGAGCAGTACTTC,CASSQVGADRPKSYEQYF
TRBD1,TRBV5-1,TRBJ2-1,.,TGCGCCAGCAGCTCCGGGACAGGGCGGGGTGAGCAGTTCTTC,CASSSGTGRGEQFF
.,TRBV7-9,TRBJ2-2,.,TGTGCCAGCAGCCCACTCCAGGGGCTGAACACCGGGGAGCTGTTTTTT,CASSPLQGLNTGELFF
TRBD2,TRBV6-1,TRBJ2-5,.,TGTGCCAGCAGTGCCGACGTAGGCGGGGGACCACAAGAGACCCAGTACTTC,CASSADVGGGPQETQYF
.,TRBV30,TRBJ1-5,.,TGTGCCTGGAGTATTGGACAGAATAATCAGCCCCAGCATTTT,CAWSIGQNNQPQHF
.,TRBV7-9,TRBJ1-4,.,TGTGCCAGCAGCTCCAGGGAGGATGGTGAAAAACTGTTTTTT,CASSSREDGEKLFF
TRBD1,TRBV30,TRBJ1-2,.,TGTGCCTGGAGTGCAGGACAGGGGGCGCGGGGCTACACCTTC,CAWSAGQGARGYTF
.,TRBV6-5,TRBJ1-3,.,TGTGCCAGCGACGGGGCCAACTCTGGAAACACCATATATTTT,CASDGANSGNTIYF
.,TRBV5-8,TRBJ1-2,.,TGTGCCAGCAGCCCAGGGGAGGGCTACACCTTC,CASSPGEGYTF
.,TRBV27,TRBJ2-2,.,TGTGCCAGCAGTTCCCGGACAAACACCGGGGAGCTGTTTTTT,CASSSRTNTGELFF
TRBD1,TRBV3-1/TRBV3-2,TRBJ2-7,.,TGTGCCAGCAGTCGTGGACAGGGGTCGGGCGAGCAGTACTTC,CASSRGQGSGEQYF
TRBD2,TRBV18,TRBJ2-1,.,TGTGCCAGCTCACAACTAGCGGGAGGTTTCTCCTACAATGAGCAGTTCTTC,CASSQLAGGFSYNEQFF
TRBD1,TRBV27,TRBJ2-5,.,TGTGCCAGCAGTTTAGAGGGACAGCAAGAGACCCAGTACTTC,CASSLEGQQETQYF
.,TRBV2,TRBJ2-3,.,TGTGCCATCCACCCGGCAGGGGGGAGAGATACGCAGTATTTT,CAIHPAGGRDTQYF
.,TRBV7-3,TRBJ2-6,.,TGTGCCAGCAGTACCGACAGTTCAATTGATACAGGGGCCAACGTCCTGACTTTC,CASSTDSSIDTGANVLTF